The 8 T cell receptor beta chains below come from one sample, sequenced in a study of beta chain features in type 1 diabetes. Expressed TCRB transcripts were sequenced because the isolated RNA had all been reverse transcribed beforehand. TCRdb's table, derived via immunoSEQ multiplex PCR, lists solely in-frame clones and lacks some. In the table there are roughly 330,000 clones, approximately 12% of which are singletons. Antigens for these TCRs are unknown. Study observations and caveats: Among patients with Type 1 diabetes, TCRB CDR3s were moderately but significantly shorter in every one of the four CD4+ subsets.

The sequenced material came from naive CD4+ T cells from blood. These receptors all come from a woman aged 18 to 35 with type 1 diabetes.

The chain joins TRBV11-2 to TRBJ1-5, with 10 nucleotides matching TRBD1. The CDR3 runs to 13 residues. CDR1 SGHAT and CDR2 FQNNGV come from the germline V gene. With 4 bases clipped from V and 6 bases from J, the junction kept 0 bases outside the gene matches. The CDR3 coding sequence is TGTGCCAGCAGCTGGGACAGGGGTCAGCCCCAGCATTTT. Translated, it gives CASSWDRGQPQHF.

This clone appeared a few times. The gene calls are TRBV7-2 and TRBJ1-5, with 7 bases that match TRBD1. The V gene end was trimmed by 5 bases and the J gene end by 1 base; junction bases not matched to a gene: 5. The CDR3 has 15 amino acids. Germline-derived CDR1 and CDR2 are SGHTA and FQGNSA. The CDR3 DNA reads TGTGCCAGCAGCGTTGTACAGGGGAGCAATCAGCCCCAGCATTTT. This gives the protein CASSVVQGSNQPQHF.

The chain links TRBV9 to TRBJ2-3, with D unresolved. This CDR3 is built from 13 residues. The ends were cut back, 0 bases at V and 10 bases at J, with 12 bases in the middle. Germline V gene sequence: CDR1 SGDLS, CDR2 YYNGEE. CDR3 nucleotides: TGTGCCAGCAGCGTAGCTGCCTCCCAGGCGCAGTATTTT. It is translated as CASSVAASQAQYF.

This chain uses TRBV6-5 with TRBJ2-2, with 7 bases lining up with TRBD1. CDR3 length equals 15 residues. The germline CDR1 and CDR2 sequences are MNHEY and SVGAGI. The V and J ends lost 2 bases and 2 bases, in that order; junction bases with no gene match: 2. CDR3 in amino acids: CASSYGDSNTGELFF. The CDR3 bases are TGTGCCAGCAGTTACGGGGACAGCAACACCGGGGAGCTGTTTTTT.

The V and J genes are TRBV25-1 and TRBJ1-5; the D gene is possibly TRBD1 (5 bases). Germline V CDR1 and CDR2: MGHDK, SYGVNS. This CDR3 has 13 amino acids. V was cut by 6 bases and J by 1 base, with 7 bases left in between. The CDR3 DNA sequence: TGTGCCAGCAGGGGGCTCAGCAATCAGCCCCAGCATTTT. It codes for CASRGLSNQPQHF.

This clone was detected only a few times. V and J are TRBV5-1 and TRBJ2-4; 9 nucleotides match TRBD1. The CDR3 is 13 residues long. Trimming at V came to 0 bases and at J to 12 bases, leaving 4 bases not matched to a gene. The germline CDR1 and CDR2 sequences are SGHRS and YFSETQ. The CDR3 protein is CASSLVGQGNQYF. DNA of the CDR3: TGCGCCAGCAGCTTGGTGGGACAGGGAAATCAGTACTTC.

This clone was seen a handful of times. CDR3 protein: CASSPQGAGGYEQYF. DNA of the CDR3: TGCGCCAGCAGCCCACAGGGGGCGGGGGGCTACGAGCAGTACTTC. V and J are TRBV5-1 and TRBJ2-7, with a weak D call TRBD1 (9 bases). This CDR3 has 15 residues. Trimming removed 4 bases from V and 3 bases from J, with 17 bases in between. Germline CDR1 reads SGHRS; CDR2 reads YFSETQ. Variable domain in full (rest from reference TRBV5-1 and TRBJ2-7): KAGVTQTPRYLIKTRGQQVTLSCSPISGHRSVSWYQQTPGQGLQFLFEYFSETQRNKGNFPGRFSGRQFSNSRSEMNVSTLELGDSALYLCASSPQGAGGYEQYFGPGTRLTVT.

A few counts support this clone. CDR3 nucleotide sequence: TGTGCCAGCAGCTTTAAAGCGGGAGGGGGCTCCTACAATGAGCAGTTCTTC. Protein: CASSFKAGGGSYNEQFF. The chain couples TRBV5-4 to TRBJ2-1, with 10 bases fitting TRBD2. The CDR3 contains 17 residues. Germline V gene data show CDR1 as SGHNT and CDR2 as YYREEE (reference sequence). The V gene end was trimmed by 2 bases and the J gene end by 0 bases; junction bases not matched to a gene: 5.